The present T cell receptor beta chain was sequenced within a study of beta chain features in type 1 diabetes. General study results and limits: The study found moderately but significantly shorter TCRB CDR3s in all four CD4+ subsets of Type 1 diabetes patients.

Of the isolated RNA, all was reverse transcribed, and so the sequenced material was expressed TCRB transcripts. Sequencing used immunoSEQ multiplex PCR; TCRdb keeps in-frame clones, though not all of them. The sample has some 200,000 clones; under 20% are singletons. This clone was counted between two and nine times. As yet, its antigen is unknown. The length of the CDR3 is 14 residues. V was trimmed by 0 bases and J by 0 bases, leaving 4 bases between them. Germline CDR1 MNHNY, CDR2 SVGAGI (reference sequence). This receptor was identified in a man aged 25-40 years with type 1 diabetes. Sequenced: naive CD4+ T cells from blood. This chain links TRBV6-6 with TRBJ2-3, with D unresolved. The CDR3, as DNA: TGTGCCAGCAGTTACTCCTTGAGCACAGATACGCAGTATTTT. Amino acid sequence: CASSYSLSTDTQYF.